The 8 T cell receptor beta chains below were found in one sample sequenced in a study of shared clonotypes between healthy human individuals. Terminally differentiated effector memory CD45RA+ cells were left out of the naive CD8 fraction, which was CD45RO-negative and positively selected for CCR7. This table comes from immunoSEQ multiplex PCR, and its TCRdb copy is limited to in-frame clones, with some not included. This table holds around 2,100,000 clones, approximately 94% found once. Sequenced: naive CD8+ T cells sorted from blood. The origin of the receptors is a man between 18 and 35 years old in good health.

The V call is TRBV4-1, the J call TRBJ1-6, with 7 bases that match TRBD1. CDR3 length: 16 amino acids. Germline V gene sequence: CDR1 MGHRA, CDR2 YSYEKL. The trim removed 3 bases at V and 7 bases at J, leaving 9 bases unmatched. CDR3 in amino acids: CASSQPRDSTNSPLHF. CDR3 nucleotide sequence: TGCGCCAGCAGCCAGCCCCGGGACAGCACGAATTCACCCCTCCACTTT.

This chain joins TRBV6-5 and TRBJ1-3, with D unresolved. Germline V gene lookup returns CDR1 MNHEY and CDR2 SVGAGI. The CDR3 sequence is 15 residues long. V was cut by 5 bases and J by 4 bases, with 15 bases left in between. For the CDR3, the DNA is TGTGCCAGCAGTCAAAGCCCGGCAAGCGGAAACACCATATATTTT. The encoded protein is CASSQSPASGNTIYF.

The chain links TRBV5-1 to TRBJ2-3; D is ambiguous. The CDR3 extends over 16 amino acids. V was shortened by 0 bases and J by 2 bases, with 13 bases between the two germline ends. Germline values: CDR1 SGHRS, CDR2 YFSETQ. CDR3 sequence (DNA): TGCGCCAGCAGCTTGGCCGGTAGGGCAGACACAGATACGCAGTATTTT. Translation gives CASSLAGRADTDTQYF. The variable domain in full, with the rest retrieved from reference TRBV5-1 and TRBJ2-3, is KAGVTQTPRYLIKTRGQQVTLSCSPISGHRSVSWYQQTPGQGLQFLFEYFSETQRNKGNFPGRFSGRQFSNSRSEMNVSTLELGDSALYLCASSLAGRADTDTQYFGPGTRLTVL.

The J gene is TRBJ2-7, the V gene TRBV6-1; no clear D. Germline V gene lookup returns CDR1 MNHNS and CDR2 SASEGT. The CDR3 sequence is 11 residues long. Trimming stripped 3 bases from V and 5 bases from J, with 5 bases between. The CDR3 region is CASSEIHEQYF. CDR3 sequence (DNA): TGTGCCAGCAGTGAGATCCACGAGCAGTACTTC.

The gene calls are TRBV7-3 and TRBJ2-2, with a possible D match to TRBD1 (5 bases). This CDR3 has 17 residues. Trimming removed 5 bases from V and 2 bases from J, with 18 bases in between. Germline CDR1 is SGHTA and CDR2 is FQGTGA. In DNA form, the CDR3 reads TGTGCCAGCAGCCCTCAAGCTGGGCAGGGAAACACCGGGGAGCTGTTTTTT. This codes for CASSPQAGQGNTGELFF.

The chain employs TRBV7-8 and TRBJ2-7, with 7 positions matching TRBD2. V was clipped by 0 bases and J by 2 bases; unmatched bases: 1. The CDR3 covers 14 residues. The germline V gene encodes CDR1 SGHVS and CDR2 FQNEAQ. CDR3 loop: CASSLARGAYEQYF. The CDR3 DNA follows: TGTGCCAGCAGCTTAGCACGGGGGGCCTACGAGCAGTACTTC.

The chain links TRBV5-4 to TRBJ2-3; TRBD2 aligns across 11 bases. The V segment lost 3 bases and the J segment 3 bases; nucleotides outside the gene matches: 15. There are 19 residues in the CDR3. Per the germline V gene, CDR1 is SGHNT and CDR2 is YYREEE (reference sequence). Here the CDR3 DNA reads TGTGCCAGCAGCTCGAACTTAGCGGGAGGGCCGGAGAGGACAGATACGCAGTATTTT. Its protein is CASSSNLAGGPERTDTQYF.

This clone came up once. The gene calls are TRBV4-1 and TRBJ2-7; 10 bases match TRBD2. The V and J ends lost 3 bases and 0 bases, in that order; junction bases with no gene match: 5. The CDR3 is 16 amino acids. Germline lookup yields CDR1 MGHRA and CDR2 YSYEKL. CDR3 DNA: TGCGCCAGCAGCCACGTCTCTAGCGGGGGCTCCTACGAGCAGTACTTC. Protein product: CASSHVSSGGSYEQYF.